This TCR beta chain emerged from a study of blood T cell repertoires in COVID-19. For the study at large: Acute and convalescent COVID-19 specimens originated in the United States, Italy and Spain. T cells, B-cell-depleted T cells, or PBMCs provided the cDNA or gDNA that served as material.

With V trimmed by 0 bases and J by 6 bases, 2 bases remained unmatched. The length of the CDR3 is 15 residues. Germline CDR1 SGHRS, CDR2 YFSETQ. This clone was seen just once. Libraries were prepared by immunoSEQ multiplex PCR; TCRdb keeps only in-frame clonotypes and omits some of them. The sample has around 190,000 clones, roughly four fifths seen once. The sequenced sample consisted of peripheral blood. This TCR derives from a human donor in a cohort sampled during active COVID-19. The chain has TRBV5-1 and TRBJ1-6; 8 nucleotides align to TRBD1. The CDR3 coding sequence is TGCGCCAGCAGCTTGGGGACAGGGTCTAATTCACCCCTCCACTTT. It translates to CASSLGTGSNSPLHF.